Each of the 15 T cell receptor beta chains below was sequenced from the same sample in a study of sequential checkpoint blockade in melanoma (dated 2019 in TCRdb). Library preparation employed the immunoSEQ multiplex PCR assay. TCRdb obtained this table from immuneACCESS and retained in-frame rearrangements with V and J assigned. These tables miss some clones; where compared with another copy, unresolved V genes account for less than half of the shortfall, and the remainder is unexplained. The sample profile shows roughly 17,000 clones; around 67% of them were found once. The ten largest account for around 21% of the sample. The label giving this sample's treatment or condition can be read as: randomized to nivolumab then ipilimumab (arm A) or the reverse (arm B). This specimen consisted of CD8+ T cells sorted from blood (inferred from file names), obtained from a patient given nivolumab and ipilimumab in sequence. These receptors all come from a human donor with melanoma.

The chain recombines TRBV7-9 with TRBJ2-1; 9 nucleotides line up with TRBD1. The CDR3 length is 16 residues. CDR1 and CDR2 from the germline V gene are SEHNR and FQNEAQ (reference sequence). V trimming: 5 bases; J trimming: 6 bases; junction bases outside the gene matches: 11. The CDR3 region is CASSPPRDRVPNEQFF. The CDR3 coding sequence is TGTGCCAGCAGCCCACCCCGGGACAGGGTACCCAATGAGCAGTTCTTC.

The chain couples TRBV27 to TRBJ1-2; D perhaps matches TRBD1 (5 bases). The germline V gene encodes CDR1 MNHEY and CDR2 SMNVEV (reference sequence). There are 12 residues in the CDR3. Trimming stripped 5 bases from V and 5 bases from J, with 9 bases between. The CDR3 DNA reads TGTGCCAGCAGTGGGGGGGGATATGGCTACACCTTC. Protein: CASSGGGYGYTF.

The chain couples TRBV28 to TRBJ2-2, with a weak D call TRBD2 (6 bases). CDR1 and CDR2 from the germline V gene are MDHEN and SYDVKM. There are 18 residues in the CDR3. V shed 6 bases and J shed 3 bases, with 23 bases lying between them. CDR3 in DNA: TGTGCCAGCAGCCCACCCCTGGGGGGATCTCTTTACACCGGGGAGCTGTTTTTT. Its translation: CASSPPLGGSLYTGELFF.

This clone was detected only once. The rearrangement uses TRBV9 and TRBJ2-3, with a weak D call TRBD1 (7 bases). This CDR3 spans 15 amino acids. Trimming took 0 bases from V and 5 from J, leaving 13 bases between them. The V gene's germline CDR1 is SGDLS and CDR2 YYNGEE. The CDR3 region is CASSVAGGGKDTQYF. The CDR3 nucleotides read TGTGCCAGCAGCGTAGCAGGAGGGGGCAAAGATACGCAGTATTTT.

This clone was seen only once. The chain's CDR3 is CASSFGQGTLEQYF. CDR3 DNA sequence: TGCGCCAGCAGCTTTGGGCAGGGCACATTAGAGCAGTACTTC. The chain has TRBV5-1 and TRBJ2-7; D is possibly TRBD1 (5 bases). Germline CDR1 is SGHRS and CDR2 is YFSETQ. The CDR3 spans 14 residues. The V end lost 2 bases, the J end lost 7 bases, and 16 bases lay between the germline ends.

V is TRBV7-2 and J is TRBJ2-7; 14 nucleotides line up with TRBD2. The germline V gene has CDR1 SGHTA and CDR2 FQGNSA. V was pared by 4 bases and J by 2 bases, with 7 bases of the junction left unmatched. CDR3 length equals 17 residues. The CDR3 region has the DNA TGTGCCAGCAGCTCGAAGGGACTAGCGGGAGAGACCTACGAGCAGTACTTC. Translating gives CASSSKGLAGETYEQYF.

The gene calls are TRBV9 and TRBJ2-7; perhaps TRBD1 as D (5 bases). CDR1 and CDR2 (germline): SGDLS, YYNGEE. CDR3 size: 15 residues. Trimming took 0 bases from V and 6 from J, leaving 16 bases between them. CDR3 amino acids: CASSVEGSPPGEQYF. DNA of the CDR3: TGTGCCAGCAGCGTAGAGGGGTCCCCCCCTGGCGAGCAGTACTTC.

The chain is built from TRBV9 and TRBJ2-7; TRBD2 might be the D (6 bases). This CDR3 comprises 13 residues. The germline CDR1 and CDR2 sequences are SGDLS and YYNGEE. Trimming cost V 0 bases and J 7 bases, with 11 bases left between them. The CDR3 loop is CASSVAGGREQYF. The DNA for the CDR3 is TGTGCCAGCAGCGTAGCTGGGGGGAGGGAGCAGTACTTC.

J is TRBJ2-7 and V is TRBV9; TRBD1 matches at 8 bases. The CDR3 is made up of 13 amino acids. Germline trimming cut 0 bases from V and 6 bases from J; bases unmatched to any gene: 2. Per the germline V gene, CDR1 is SGDLS and CDR2 is YYNGEE. The CDR3 is CASSVGTGPEQYF. CDR3 sequence (DNA): TGTGCCAGCAGCGTAGGGACAGGGCCCGAGCAGTACTTC.

By proportion, this clone is medium-sized (0.01 to 0.1%). The chain links TRBV7-9 to TRBJ2-1, with a weak D call TRBD2 (5 bases). Germline values: CDR1 SEHNR, CDR2 FQNEAQ (reference sequence). This CDR3 is 16 amino acids long. V was cut by 3 bases and J by 5 bases, with 17 bases left in between. The CDR3 protein is CASSLRVGQIDNEQFF. The CDR3 nucleotides read TGTGCCAGCAGCTTGAGGGTCGGGCAGATAGACAATGAGCAGTTCTTC.

V usage is TRBV18 and J usage is TRBJ2-7; 9 bases fit TRBD1. Trimming cost V 6 bases and J 2 bases; bases outside gene matches: 8. There are 15 residues in the CDR3. Germline values: CDR1 KGHSH, CDR2 LQKENI. For the CDR3, the DNA is TGTGCCAGCTCCCCGGGACAGGGAACCCCCTACGAGCAGTACTTC. Translated, it gives CASSPGQGTPYEQYF.

V and J are TRBV13 and TRBJ2-1, with TRBD2 matching 8 bases. The CDR3 extends over 15 amino acids. With V trimmed by 4 bases and J by 7 bases, 9 bases remained unmatched. Germline V lookup: CDR1 PRHDT, CDR2 FYEKMQ (reference sequence). CDR3 in amino acids: CASSSLAGMRNEQFF. DNA for the CDR3: TGTGCCAGCAGCTCCTTAGCGGGAATGAGGAATGAGCAGTTCTTC.

The chain is built from TRBV28 and TRBJ2-5, with TRBD1 identical over 8 bases. The germline V gene encodes CDR1 MDHEN and CDR2 SYDVKM. With 2 bases clipped from V and 4 bases from J, the junction kept 6 bases outside the gene matches. The CDR3 has 15 amino acids. CDR3 nucleotides: TGTGCCAGCAGTTTAACCCGACAGGGGAGAGAGACCCAGTACTTC. Its protein product is CASSLTRQGRETQYF.

This rearrangement joins TRBV4-1 to TRBJ1-6; 9 bases are shared with TRBD1. Germline values: CDR1 MGHRA, CDR2 YSYEKL. The V segment lost 5 bases and the J segment 2 bases; nucleotides outside the gene matches: 10. The CDR3 runs to 18 residues. In DNA, the CDR3 is TGCGCCAGCAGCGCGGGACAGGGAGTAGGGACCTATAATTCACCCCTCCACTTT. This sequence encodes CASSAGQGVGTYNSPLHF.

V gene TRBV19 combines with J gene TRBJ2-1; 10 bases map to TRBD2. The CDR3 contains 14 residues. With 2 bases clipped from V and 8 bases from J, the junction kept 3 bases outside the gene matches. Germline V CDR1 and CDR2: LNHDA, SQIVND (reference sequence). CDR3 DNA: TGTGCCAGTAGTATAAGCGGGGGGGCCTATGAGCAGTTCTTC. It is translated as CASSISGGAYEQFF.